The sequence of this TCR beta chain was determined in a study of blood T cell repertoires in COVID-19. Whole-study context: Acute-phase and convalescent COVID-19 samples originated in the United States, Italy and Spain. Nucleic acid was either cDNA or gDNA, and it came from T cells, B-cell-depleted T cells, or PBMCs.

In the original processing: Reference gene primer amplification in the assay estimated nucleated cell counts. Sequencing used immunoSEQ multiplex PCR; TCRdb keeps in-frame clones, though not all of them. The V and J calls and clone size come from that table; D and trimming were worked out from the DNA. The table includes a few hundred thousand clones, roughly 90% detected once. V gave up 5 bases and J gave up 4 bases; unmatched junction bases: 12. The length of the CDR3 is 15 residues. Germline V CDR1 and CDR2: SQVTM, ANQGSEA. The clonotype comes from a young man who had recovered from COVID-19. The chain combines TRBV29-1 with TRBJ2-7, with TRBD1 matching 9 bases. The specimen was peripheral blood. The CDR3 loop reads CSVRLAGTGLYEQYF. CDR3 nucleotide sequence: TGCAGCGTTCGGCTTGCCGGGACAGGGCTTTACGAGCAGTACTTC.